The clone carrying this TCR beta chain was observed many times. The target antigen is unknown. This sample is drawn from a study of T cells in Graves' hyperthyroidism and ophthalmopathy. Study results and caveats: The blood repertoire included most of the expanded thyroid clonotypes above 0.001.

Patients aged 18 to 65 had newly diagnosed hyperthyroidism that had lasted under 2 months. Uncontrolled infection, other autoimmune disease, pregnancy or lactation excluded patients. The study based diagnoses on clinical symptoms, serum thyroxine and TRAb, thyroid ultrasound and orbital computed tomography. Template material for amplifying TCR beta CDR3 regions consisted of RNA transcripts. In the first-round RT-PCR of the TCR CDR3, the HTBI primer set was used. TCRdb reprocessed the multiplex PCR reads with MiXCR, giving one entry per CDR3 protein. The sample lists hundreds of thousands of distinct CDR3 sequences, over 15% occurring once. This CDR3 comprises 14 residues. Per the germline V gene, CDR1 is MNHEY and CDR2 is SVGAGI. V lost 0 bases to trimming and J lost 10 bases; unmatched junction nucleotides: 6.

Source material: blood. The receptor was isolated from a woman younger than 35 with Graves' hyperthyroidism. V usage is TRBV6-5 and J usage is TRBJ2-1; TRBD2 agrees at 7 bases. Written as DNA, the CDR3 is TGTGCCAGCAGTTACTCGGGCGGGGGAGTCGAGCAGTTCTTC. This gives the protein CASSYSGGGVEQFF.